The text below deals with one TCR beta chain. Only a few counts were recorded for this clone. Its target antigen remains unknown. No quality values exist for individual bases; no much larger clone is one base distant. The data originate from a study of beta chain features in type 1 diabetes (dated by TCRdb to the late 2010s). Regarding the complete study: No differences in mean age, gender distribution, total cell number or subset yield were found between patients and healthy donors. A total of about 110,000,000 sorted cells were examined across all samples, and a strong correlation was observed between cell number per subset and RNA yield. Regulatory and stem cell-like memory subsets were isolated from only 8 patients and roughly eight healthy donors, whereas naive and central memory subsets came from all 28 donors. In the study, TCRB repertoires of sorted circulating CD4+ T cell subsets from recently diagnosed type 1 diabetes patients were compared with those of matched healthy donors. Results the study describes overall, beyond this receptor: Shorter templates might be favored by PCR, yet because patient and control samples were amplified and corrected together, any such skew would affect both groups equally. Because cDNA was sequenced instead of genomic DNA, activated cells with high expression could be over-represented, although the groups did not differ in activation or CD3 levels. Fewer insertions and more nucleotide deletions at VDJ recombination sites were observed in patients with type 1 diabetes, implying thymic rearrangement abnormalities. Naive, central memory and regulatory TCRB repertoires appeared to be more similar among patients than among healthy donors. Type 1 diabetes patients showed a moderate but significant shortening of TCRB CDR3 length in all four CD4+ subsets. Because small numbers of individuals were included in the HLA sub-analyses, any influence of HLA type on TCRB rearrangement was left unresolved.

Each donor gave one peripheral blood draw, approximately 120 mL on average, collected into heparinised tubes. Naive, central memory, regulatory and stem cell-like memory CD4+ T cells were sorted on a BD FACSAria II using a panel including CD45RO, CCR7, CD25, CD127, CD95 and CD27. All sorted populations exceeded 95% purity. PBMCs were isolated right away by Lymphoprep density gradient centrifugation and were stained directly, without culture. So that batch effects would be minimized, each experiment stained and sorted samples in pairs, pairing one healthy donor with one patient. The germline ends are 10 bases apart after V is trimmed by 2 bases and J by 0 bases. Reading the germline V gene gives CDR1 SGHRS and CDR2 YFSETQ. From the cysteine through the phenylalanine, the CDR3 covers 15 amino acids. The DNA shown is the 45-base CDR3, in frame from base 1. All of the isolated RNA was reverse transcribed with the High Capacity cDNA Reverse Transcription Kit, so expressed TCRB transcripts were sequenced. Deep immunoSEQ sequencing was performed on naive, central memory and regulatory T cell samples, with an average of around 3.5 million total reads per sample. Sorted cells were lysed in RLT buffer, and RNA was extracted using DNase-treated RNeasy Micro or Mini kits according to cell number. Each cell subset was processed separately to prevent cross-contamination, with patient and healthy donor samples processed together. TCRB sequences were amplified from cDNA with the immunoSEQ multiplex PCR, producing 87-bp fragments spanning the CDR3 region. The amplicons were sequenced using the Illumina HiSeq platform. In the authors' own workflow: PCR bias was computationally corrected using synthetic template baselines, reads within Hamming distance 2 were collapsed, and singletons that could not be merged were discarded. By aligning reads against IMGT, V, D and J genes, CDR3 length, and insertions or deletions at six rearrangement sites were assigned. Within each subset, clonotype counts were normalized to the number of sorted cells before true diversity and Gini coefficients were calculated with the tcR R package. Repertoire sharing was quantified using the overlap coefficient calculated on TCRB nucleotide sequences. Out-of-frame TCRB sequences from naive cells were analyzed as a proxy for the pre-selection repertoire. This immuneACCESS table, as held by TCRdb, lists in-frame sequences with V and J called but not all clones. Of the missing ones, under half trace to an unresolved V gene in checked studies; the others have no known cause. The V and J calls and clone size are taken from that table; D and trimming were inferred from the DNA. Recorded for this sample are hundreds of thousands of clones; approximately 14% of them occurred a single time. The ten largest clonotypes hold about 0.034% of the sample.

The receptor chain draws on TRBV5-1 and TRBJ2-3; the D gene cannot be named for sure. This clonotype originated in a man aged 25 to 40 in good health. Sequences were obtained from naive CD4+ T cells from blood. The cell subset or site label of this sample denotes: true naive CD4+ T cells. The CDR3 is CASSLFQESTDTQYF. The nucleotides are TGCGCCAGCAGCTTATTCCAGGAGAGCACAGATACGCAGTATTTT.